The TCR beta chain described here comes from a study of shared clonotypes between healthy human individuals. To note about this clone: This sample includes further DNA sequences coding for the same CDR3.

The CDR3 is 14 amino acids. From germline, CDR1 is SGHRS and CDR2 YFSETQ. The J segment lost 4 bases and the V segment lost 4 bases, leaving 5 bases of the junction unmatched. Using immunoSEQ multiplex PCR, the repertoire was profiled, and TCRdb retains in-frame clones only, with some absent. Of roughly 2,300,000 clones listed, about nine tenths were seen once; the top ten hold approximately 0.4%. The clonotype comes from a young man in good health. Some clones in this sample may be carry-over from other donors' samples. J is TRBJ2-5 and V is TRBV5-1, with 9 bases matching TRBD1. The sequencing input was naive CD4+ T cells from PBMCs. The subset: CD45RA+ positively selected. This chain's CDR3 is CASSPGQGRETQYF. The CDR3 region has the DNA TGCGCCAGCAGCCCAGGACAGGGGCGAGAGACCCAGTACTTC. The full variable domain, completed using reference TRBV5-1 and TRBJ2-5, is KAGVTQTPRYLIKTRGQQVTLSCSPISGHRSVSWYQQTPGQGLQFLFEYFSETQRNKGNFPGRFSGRQFSNSRSEMNVSTLELGDSALYLCASSPGQGRETQYFGPGTRLLVL.